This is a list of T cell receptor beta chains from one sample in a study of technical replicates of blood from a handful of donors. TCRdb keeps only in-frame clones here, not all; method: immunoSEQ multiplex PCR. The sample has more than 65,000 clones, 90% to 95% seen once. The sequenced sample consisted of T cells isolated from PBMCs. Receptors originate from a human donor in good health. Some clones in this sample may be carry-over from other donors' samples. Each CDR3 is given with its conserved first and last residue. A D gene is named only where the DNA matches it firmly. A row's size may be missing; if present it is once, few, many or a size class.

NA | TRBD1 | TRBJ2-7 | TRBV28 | CASSPPGDRTYEQYF | TGTGCCAGCAGTCCGCCCGGGGACAGAACCTACGAGCAGTACTTC
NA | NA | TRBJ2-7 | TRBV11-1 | CASSIGTHYEQYF | TGTGCCAGCAGCATCGGGACACACTACGAGCAGTACTTC
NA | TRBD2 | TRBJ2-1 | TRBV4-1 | CASSQRVLAPTYNEQFF | TGCGCCAGCAGCCAACGAGTACTAGCGCCCACCTACAATGAGCAGTTCTTC
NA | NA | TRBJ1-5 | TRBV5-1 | CASSSQGGGGQPQHF | TGCGCCAGCAGCTCTCAAGGGGGTGGTGGTCAGCCCCAGCATTTT
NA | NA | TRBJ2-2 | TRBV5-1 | CASSSRDATGELFF | TGCGCCAGCAGCTCTAGAGACGCGACCGGGGAGCTGTTTTTT
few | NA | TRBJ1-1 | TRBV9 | CASSAGQMNTEAFF | TGTGCCAGCAGCGCCGGACAGATGAACACTGAAGCTTTCTTT
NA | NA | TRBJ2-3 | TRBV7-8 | CAGSPLEGRGADTQYF | TGTGCCGGCAGCCCACTGGAGGGTAGGGGTGCAGATACGCAGTATTTT
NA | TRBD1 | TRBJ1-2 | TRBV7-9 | CASSPTTGGKGVTTGYTF | TGTGCCAGCAGTCCAACCACAGGGGGCAAAGGGGTTACAACTGGCTACACCTTC
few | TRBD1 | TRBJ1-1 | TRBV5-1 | CASTRTGNTEAFF | TGCGCCAGCACCCGGACAGGGAACACTGAAGCTTTCTTT
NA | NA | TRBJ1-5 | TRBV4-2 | CASSHPQGLYSNQPQHF | TGTGCCAGCAGCCACCCCCAGGGGCTGTATAGCAATCAGCCCCAGCATTTT
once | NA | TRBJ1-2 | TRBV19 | CASSFDRLGHYGYTF | TGTGCCAGTAGTTTCGACAGGTTAGGCCATTATGGCTACACCTTC
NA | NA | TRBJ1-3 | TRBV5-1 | CASSPDTSGNTIYF | TGCGCCAGCAGCCCCGACACCTCTGGAAACACCATATATTTT
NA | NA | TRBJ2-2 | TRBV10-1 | CASSGRNTGELFF | TGCGCCAGCAGCGGGAGGAACACCGGGGAGCTGTTTTTT
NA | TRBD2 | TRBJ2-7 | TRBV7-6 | CASSLAQFGLAGMVEQYF | TGTGCCAGCAGCTTAGCGCAGTTTGGGCTAGCGGGAATGGTCGAGCAGTACTTC
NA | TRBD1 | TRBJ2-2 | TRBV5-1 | CASSLAGQDTGELFF | TGCGCCAGCAGCTTGGCGGGACAGGACACCGGGGAGCTGTTTTTT
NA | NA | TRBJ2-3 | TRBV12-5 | CASGLSGGDTQYF | TGTGCTAGTGGTTTGTCCGGAGGGGATACGCAGTATTTT
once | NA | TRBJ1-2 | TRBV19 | CASSIAQGLGGYTF | TGTGCCAGTAGTATAGCACAGGGTCTGGGGGGCTACACCTTC
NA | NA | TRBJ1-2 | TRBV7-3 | CASSLGGNYGYTF | TGTGCCAGCAGCTTAGGGGGGAACTATGGCTACACCTTC
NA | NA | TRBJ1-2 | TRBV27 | CASSLSRSNYGYTF | TGTGCCAGCAGTTTATCGCGGAGTAACTATGGCTACACCTTC
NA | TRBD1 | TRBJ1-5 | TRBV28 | CASSSPGQGSQPQHF | TGTGCCAGCAGTTCCCCGGGACAGGGGAGTCAGCCCCAGCATTTT
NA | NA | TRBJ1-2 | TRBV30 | CAWRGTGNYGYTF | TGTGCCTGGAGGGGAACAGGGAACTATGGCTACACCTTC
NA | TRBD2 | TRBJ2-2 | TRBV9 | CASSERGGNTGELFF | TGTGCCAGCAGCGAACGGGGGGGAAACACCGGGGAGCTGTTTTTT
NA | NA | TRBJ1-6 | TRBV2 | CASSGQISYNSPLHF | TGTGCCAGCAGCGGACAGATCTCCTATAATTCACCCCTCCACTTT
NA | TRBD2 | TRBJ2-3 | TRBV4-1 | CASSQGVGGLTDTQYF | TGCGCCAGCAGCCAAGGAGTGGGAGGGCTCACAGATACGCAGTATTTT
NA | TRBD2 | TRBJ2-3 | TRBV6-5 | CASSSLAGTQYF | TGTGCCAGCAGTTCCCTAGCGGGTACGCAGTATTTT
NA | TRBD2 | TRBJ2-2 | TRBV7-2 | CASRSKRGAGTGELFF | TGTGCCAGCAGATCCAAGCGGGGGGCGGGCACCGGGGAGCTGTTTTTT
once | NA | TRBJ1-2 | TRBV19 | CASCEQADYGYTF | TGTGCCAGTTGCGAACAGGCCGATTATGGCTACACCTTC
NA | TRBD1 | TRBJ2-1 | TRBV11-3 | CASSLQGAGLGEQFF | TGTGCCAGCAGCTTACAGGGGGCAGGTCTGGGTGAGCAGTTCTTC
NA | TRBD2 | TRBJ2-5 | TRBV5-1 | CASSLATPGGETQYF | TGCGCCAGCAGCTTGGCCACCCCGGGAGGGGAGACCCAGTACTTC
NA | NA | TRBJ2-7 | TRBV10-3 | CAISESPTGYEQYF | TGTGCCATCAGTGAGTCGCCCACAGGGTACGAGCAGTACTTC
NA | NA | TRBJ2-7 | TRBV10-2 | CASSESRGGIYEQYF | TGCGCCAGCAGTGAGTCTAGGGGGGGAATCTACGAGCAGTACTTC
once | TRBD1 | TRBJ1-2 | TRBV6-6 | CASTLDREDYGYTF | TGTGCCAGCACCTTGGACAGGGAGGACTATGGCTACACCTTC